This TCR beta chain appears in the sequencing data of a study of T cell repertoires in aging, cancer and after chemotherapy (dated by TCRdb to the late 2010s). The study in broad terms: Donors were distributed across six age groups ranging from 30 or younger to 70 or older, with at least three individuals included per group. To examine immunoaging and T cell reconstitution after chemotherapy, the study profiled TCR beta repertoires in peripheral blood from healthy donors and cancer patients. In the solid tumor group, the paired samples taken before and after chemotherapy came from brain tumor (glioblastoma) patients given temozolomide-based therapy. In total, the full dataset held several million TCR reads. Alongside fewer than 100 healthy donors serving as a reference group, the cohort included some 220 cancer patients, of whom some 94 had hematological cancers and 120 to 130 had solid cancers. What the authors observed across the whole study: Declining TCR diversity with age in healthy donors was mainly explained by loss of richness; in cancer patients, loss of evenness also contributed. Compared with age-matched healthy donors, untreated patients with hematological or solid cancers had significantly lower TCR diversity and higher clonality in blood. It was noted by the authors that conclusions about immunological memory after chemotherapy cannot be drawn from the repertoire data. In both cancer cohorts, median generation probability rose over the chemotherapy interval, which suggests that the repertoire was reconstituted through rebound thymic output.

To note about this clonotype: Its antigen is currently not known. Per-nucleotide qualities are absent, and no much larger clonotype sits a single base away.

Genomic DNA extracted from peripheral blood, rather than sorted cells or RNA, was used as the source for amplification of TCR beta rearrangements. Rearranged TRB sequences spanning V, D and J segments were amplified by multiplex touch-down PCR using a mixed TRB-A/B primer pool. Two consecutive PCR reactions with Phusion HS II polymerase added Illumina adapters and sample indices to the amplicons. After gel purification with the NucleoSpin Gel and PCR Clean-up kit, the amplicons were checked using Qubit and an Agilent 2100 Bioanalyzer. Sequencing of libraries was carried out on an Illumina MiSeq in 600-cycle, single-indexed, paired-end runs. Per the original workflow: MiXCR versions 2.12 and 3.0.5 were used to process TRB sequences. Each unique CDR3 nucleotide sequence was treated as one clone, and only productive sequences with two or more reads were kept. The repertoire metrics were Shannon diversity, evenness, clonality (calculated as one minus evenness), and diversity profiles parameterized by alpha from 0 to 5. The IGoR algorithm was used to compute generation probabilities of clones in paired pre- and post-chemotherapy samples. Using fastp at Q25 and MiXCR, TCRdb reprocessed the public reads and kept productive beta chains. Every entry covers one CDR3 protein and lists the most common genes and DNA from its rows. TCRdb's processing, not the authors', yielded these V and J calls. Within this sample are about 900 distinct CDR3 sequences, with 25% to 30% of them counted one time only. Clones ranked in the top ten supply nearly 15% of the sample.

There are 15 amino acids in the CDR3, from cysteine to phenylalanine inclusive. Kept here is only the CDR3 DNA, which spans 45 bases and is read in frame from base 1. Trimming leaves V shorter by 5 bases and J shorter by 4 bases, with the junction holding 9 bases beyond the gene matches. The germline V gene specifies MDHEN as CDR1 and SYDVKM as CDR2. The V and J genes are TRBV28 and TRBJ1-2, and 8 junction bases match TRBD1. The source is a human donor with a solid tumor. What was sequenced was blood. The CDR3 region has the sequence CASSPQDRAGYGYTF. In nucleotide form, the sequence is TGTGCCAGCAGTCCGCAGGACAGGGCCGGCTATGGCTACACCTTC.